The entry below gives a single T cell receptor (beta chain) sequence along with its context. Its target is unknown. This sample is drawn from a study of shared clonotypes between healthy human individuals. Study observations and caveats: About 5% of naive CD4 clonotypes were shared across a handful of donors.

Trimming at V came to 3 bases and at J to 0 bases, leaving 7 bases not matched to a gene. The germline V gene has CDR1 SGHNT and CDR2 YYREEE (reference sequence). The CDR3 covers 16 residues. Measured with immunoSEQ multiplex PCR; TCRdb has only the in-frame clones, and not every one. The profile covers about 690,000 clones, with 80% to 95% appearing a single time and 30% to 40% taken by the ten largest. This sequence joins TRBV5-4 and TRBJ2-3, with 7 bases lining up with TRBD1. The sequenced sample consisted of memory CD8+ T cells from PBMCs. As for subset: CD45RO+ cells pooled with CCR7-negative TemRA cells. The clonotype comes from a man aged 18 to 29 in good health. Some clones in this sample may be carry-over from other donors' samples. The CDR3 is CASSYNGQASTDTQYF. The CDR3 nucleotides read TGTGCCAGCAGCTATAATGGACAGGCTAGCACAGATACGCAGTATTTT.